Below, 14 T cell receptor beta chains from the same sample are listed, as sequenced in a study of OX40 agonist ivuxolimab in advanced cancers. Here immunoSEQ multiplex PCR was the method, and the copy in TCRdb shows in-frame clones only, minus some. The sample lists some 45,000 clones; 86% were seen once. Material: CD4+ or CD8+ T cells sorted from blood, obtained in a trial of the OX40 agonist ivuxolimab. All receptors come from an adult with an advanced solid tumor such as melanoma, head and neck, liver or kidney cancer.

The chain couples TRBV6-1 to TRBJ2-1; TRBD2 matches 8 bases. This CDR3 region has 15 residues. Germline V gene data show CDR1 as MNHNS and CDR2 as SASEGT. The trim removed 6 bases at V and 4 bases at J, leaving 8 bases unmatched. The CDR3, as DNA: TGTGCCAGCAGGGGACTACTAGCGGATTACAATGAGCAGTTCTTC. Translated: CASRGLLADYNEQFF.

The J gene is TRBJ1-4, the V gene TRBV7-9; tentative D call: TRBD1 (6 bases). This CDR3 spans 14 amino acids. Germline lookup yields CDR1 SEHNR and CDR2 FQNEAQ (reference sequence). The V gene lost 3 bases and the J gene lost 7 bases, with 12 bases spanning the gap. CDR3 loop: CASSLWGPSEKLFF. The CDR3 coding sequence is TGTGCCAGCAGCTTGTGGGGGCCGTCTGAAAAACTGTTTTTT.

The chain carries TRBV18 and TRBJ2-7; either TRBD1 or TRBD2 may supply D (5 bases each). This CDR3 region has 15 residues. Trimming left V 3 bases short and J 0 bases short, with 12 bases between. Germline-derived CDR1 and CDR2 are KGHSH and LQKENI. The CDR3, as DNA: TGTGCCAGCTCACCCAGAACCGGGGCCTCCTACGAGCAGTACTTC. Protein product: CASSPRTGASYEQYF.

The chain joins TRBV7-8 to TRBJ2-7; D is perhaps TRBD1 (5 bases). V lost 1 base and J lost 2, with 18 bases in between. Germline V gene data show CDR1 as SGHVS and CDR2 as FQNEAQ. The length of the CDR3 is 17 residues. The chain's CDR3 is CASSLEGFGRGTYEQYF. Written as DNA, the CDR3 is TGTGCCAGCAGCTTAGAGGGGTTCGGGCGCGGCACCTACGAGCAGTACTTC.

The chain has TRBV6-5 and TRBJ2-2; D call uncertain. The V end was cut by 6 bases, the J end by 5 bases, with 10 bases between. The CDR3 contains 13 residues. Germline lookup yields CDR1 MNHEY and CDR2 SVGAGI. Written as DNA, the CDR3 is TGTGCCAGCAGACAGACTGTAACCGGGGAGCTGTTTTTT. It codes for CASRQTVTGELFF.

This chain connects TRBV5-8 to TRBJ1-6; D is uncertain. V lost 0 bases and J 9 bases, leaving 4 bases between the germline ends. CDR1 is SGHTS, CDR2 YDEGEE, per germline. The CDR3 sequence is 12 residues long. CDR3 loop: CASSLVGSPLHF. The CDR3 region has the DNA TGTGCCAGCAGCTTGGTCGGTTCACCCCTCCACTTT. Full variable domain (rest looked up from reference TRBV5-8 and TRBJ1-6): EAGVTQSPTHLIKTRGQQATLRCSPISGHTSVYWYQQALGLGLQFLLWYDEGEERNRGNFPPRFSGRQFPNYSSELNVNALELEDSALYLCASSLVGSPLHFGNGTRLTVT.

The chain couples TRBV27 to TRBJ2-3, with TRBD2 as a possible D gene (6 bases). CDR1 is MNHEY, CDR2 SMNVEV, per germline (reference sequence). This CDR3 region has 15 residues. The V gene lost 2 bases and the J gene lost 4 bases, with 13 bases spanning the gap. For the CDR3, the DNA is TGTGCCAGCAGTTTAGGCGGGGTCGAGGCAGATACGCAGTATTTT. Translated: CASSLGGVEADTQYF.

The chain combines TRBV4-1 with TRBJ2-3, with 10 nucleotides matching TRBD2. CDR3 length equals 18 residues. The ends lost 1 base at V and 5 bases at J; junction bases unmatched: 12. Per germline, CDR1 MGHRA and CDR2 YSYEKL. This CDR3 is CASSQGLAGDRRGDTQYF. The CDR3 DNA reads as TGCGCCAGCAGCCAAGGTCTAGCGGGAGATAGACGGGGAGATACGCAGTATTTT.

Here the CDR3 reads CASSELHLGRAYEQYF. DNA for the CDR3: TGTGCCAGCAGTGAATTGCACCTGGGAAGGGCCTACGAGCAGTACTTC. The gene calls are TRBV6-4 and TRBJ2-7; D gene ambiguous. Trimming took 3 bases from V and 2 from J, leaving 17 bases between them. Per germline, CDR1 MRHNA and CDR2 SNTAGT. The CDR3 extends over 16 amino acids.

CDR3 in DNA: TGTGCCAGCGGTAAGAACCAAGAGACCCAGTACTTC. It encodes CASGKNQETQYF. The gene calls are TRBV5-4 and TRBJ2-5; D ambiguous. This CDR3 region has 12 residues. Germline-derived CDR1 and CDR2 are SGHNT and YYREEE (reference sequence). V dropped 7 bases and J dropped 0 bases, with 7 bases sitting between them.

The chain recombines TRBV9 with TRBJ2-1; possibly TRBD1 for D (7 bases). The CDR3 is 15 amino acids. Trimming removed 7 bases at V and 4 bases at J, with 18 bases between. Germline values: CDR1 SGDLS, CDR2 YYNGEE. CDR3 bases: TGTGCCAGCTCGCTCGGGGCAGGGGGGTACAATGAGCAGTTCTTC. Protein sequence: CASSLGAGGYNEQFF.

This rearrangement joins TRBV20-1 to TRBJ2-3; D ambiguous. V dropped 8 bases and J dropped 1 base, with 7 bases sitting between them. This CDR3 contains 11 residues. The V gene's germline CDR1 is DFQATT and CDR2 SNEGSKA (reference sequence). The CDR3 reads CSLSRTDTQYF. CDR3 coding DNA: TGCAGTTTGAGTCGCACAGATACGCAGTATTTT.

The table lists this clone with a few counts. Other nucleotide sequences from this sample produce the same CDR3. This sequence joins TRBV5-6 and TRBJ2-7, with D perhaps matching TRBD2 (5 bases). This CDR3 spans 13 amino acids. Germline CDR1 reads SGHDT; CDR2 reads YYEEEE. V lost 6 bases and J lost 1, with 11 bases in between. This chain's CDR3 is CASTGPGSYEQYF. In DNA, the CDR3 is TGTGCCAGCACCGGCCCGGGGTCCTACGAGCAGTACTTC.

This CDR3 is CASSAGTGDSNQPQHF. CDR3 nucleotide sequence: TGTGCCAGCAGCGCCGGGACAGGGGATAGCAATCAGCCCCAGCATTTT. The chain is built from TRBV16 and TRBJ1-5; 10 nucleotides agree with TRBD1. This CDR3 region has 16 residues. V lost 5 bases to trimming and J lost 0 bases; unmatched junction nucleotides: 4. CDR1 KGHSY and CDR2 FQNENV come from the germline V gene.